One sample yielded the 16 T cell receptor beta chains listed below, sequenced in a study of CD8 T cells in Susac syndrome. Reverse transcription used roughly 0.5 to 1 ug RNA and random hexamers. TCRdb passed the immunoSEQ multiplex PCR reads through MiXCR, listing each CDR3 protein once. The sample records roughly 44,000 distinct CDR3 sequences, over 85% being singletons. Sequenced sample: CD8+ T cells from PBMCs. The receptors here all came from a human donor in good health.

A note on this clonotype: A junction end diverges from the germline sequence, so it may reflect a read error. The chain is built from TRBV29-1 and TRBJ2-7, with D perhaps TRBD2 (5 bases). Germline CDR1 is SQVTM and CDR2 is ANQGSEA. CDR3 length: 13 residues. The chain's CDR3 is CSVEGSLGDEQYF. The CDR3 nucleotides read TGCAGCGTAGAAGGGTCCCTCGGGGACGAGCAGTACTTC.

With regard to this clonotype: The CDR3 ends on some other residue instead of the conserved phenylalanine or tryptophan, so this is likely a read error. This rearrangement joins TRBV4-1 to TRBJ2-7; D is undetermined. This CDR3 is 13 amino acids long. Between the trimmed V and J ends, which lost 4 bases and 0 bases, there was a span of 7 bases. CDR1 MGHRA and CDR2 YSYEKL come from the germline V gene. The CDR3 loop is CASSPSYSYEQYL. Written as DNA, the CDR3 is TGCGCCAGCAGCCCGAGTTACTCCTACGAGCAGTACCTC.

The rearrangement links TRBV7-9 to TRBJ2-2, with 7 bases aligning to TRBD2. With V trimmed by 4 bases and J by 8 bases, 4 bases remained unmatched. Germline CDR1 SEHNR, CDR2 FQNEAQ (reference sequence). The CDR3 runs to 13 residues. The CDR3, as DNA: TGTGCCAGCAGCTCGTCTAGCGGAGGGGAGCTGTTTTTT. Residues: CASSSSSGGELFF.

The chain carries TRBV5-1 and TRBJ2-7; TRBD2 aligns across 7 bases. The germline CDR1 and CDR2 sequences are SGHRS and YFSETQ. The CDR3 has 15 residues. V shed 0 bases, J shed 2 bases, and the junction held 5 bases outside the gene matches. The CDR3 reads CASSLGRDYTYEQYF. DNA for the CDR3: TGCGCCAGCAGCTTGGGGAGGGACTATACCTACGAGCAGTACTTC.

This chain links TRBV28 with TRBJ1-3; D remains ambiguous. This CDR3 has 13 residues. The V gene's germline CDR1 is MDHEN and CDR2 SYDVKM. The ends were cut back, 6 bases at V and 2 bases at J, with 8 bases in the middle. CDR3 in amino acids: CASRRATGNTIYF. In DNA form, the CDR3 reads TGTGCCAGCAGAAGGGCAACTGGAAACACCATATATTTT.

There are a few counts of this clonotype. This chain uses TRBV11-2 with TRBJ2-7; D uncertain. The CDR3 totals 13 residues. CDR1 and CDR2 from the germline V gene are SGHAT and FQNNGV. The V and J ends lost 3 bases and 3 bases respectively, with 9 bases between them. The CDR3 here is CASSFWGFYEQYF. CDR3 DNA: TGTGCCAGCAGCTTTTGGGGTTTCTACGAGCAGTACTTC.

The chain uses TRBV5-4 and TRBJ2-1; 12 nucleotides match TRBD2. The germline gives CDR1 SGHNT, CDR2 YYREEE (reference sequence). The ends lost 7 bases at V and 7 bases at J; junction bases unmatched: 6. The CDR3 covers 14 residues. The CDR3 DNA is TGTGCCAGCTGGACTAGCGGGACTCATAATGAGCAGTTCTTC. This sequence encodes CASWTSGTHNEQFF.

The chain employs TRBV7-6 and TRBJ2-6; D gene uncertain. The CDR3 loop spans 15 amino acids. Germline CDR1 SGHVS, CDR2 FNYEAQ. V gave up 5 bases and J gave up 0 bases, with 8 bases separating them. CDR3 sequence (DNA): TGTGCCAGCAGCCCAGTCCCCTCTGGGGCCAACGTCCTGACTTTC. Amino acids: CASSPVPSGANVLTF.

The CDR3 DNA follows: TGTGCCAGCAGCCCAGGACTAGCGGCCTACGAGCAGTACTTC. This codes for CASSPGLAAYEQYF. The rearrangement uses TRBV28 and TRBJ2-7; 10 bases align to TRBD2. V dropped 6 bases and J dropped 2; count of bases not matched to a gene: 4. CDR1 is MDHEN and CDR2 is SYDVKM in the germline V gene. This CDR3 contains 14 residues.

The chain employs TRBV2 and TRBJ2-7; 8 bases match TRBD2. The V and J ends lost 3 bases and 5 bases, in that order; junction bases with no gene match: 6. This CDR3 is built from 14 residues. Germline lookup yields CDR1 SNHLY and CDR2 FYNNEI. The CDR3 reads CASSEYLREDEQYF. In nucleotides, the CDR3 is TGTGCCAGCAGTGAGTATTTGCGGGAGGACGAGCAGTACTTC. Filled out from reference TRBV2 and TRBJ2-7, the complete variable domain reads EPEVTQTPSHQVTQMGQEVILRCVPISNHLYFYWYRQILGQKVEFLVSFYNNEISEKSEIFDDQFSVERPDGSNFTLKIRSTKLEDSAMYFCASSEYLREDEQYFGPGTRLTVT.

This rearrangement joins TRBV29-1 to TRBJ2-7; 7 positions agree with TRBD1. CDR1 is SQVTM and CDR2 is ANQGSEA in the germline V gene. The CDR3 length is 13 residues. After removal of 5 bases from V and 3 bases from J, the junction contained 7 bases not matched to a gene. The CDR3 nucleotides are TGCAGCGTTCAAGGGGGCCTCTACTACGAGCAGTACTTC. Translated: CSVQGGLYYEQYF.

This chain links TRBV5-1 with TRBJ1-2; D uncertain. The CDR3 has 12 amino acids. V lost 1 base to trimming and J lost 5 bases, with 6 bases between them. Germline CDR1 reads SGHRS; CDR2 reads YFSETQ. In DNA form, the CDR3 reads TGCGCCAGCAGCTTGCACAGTTATGGCTACACCTTC. This codes for CASSLHSYGYTF.

V and J are TRBV7-9 and TRBJ2-7; 12 positions match TRBD2. This CDR3 contains 16 residues. CDR1 is SEHNR, CDR2 FQNEAQ, per germline (reference sequence). The J segment lost 3 bases and the V segment lost 3 bases, leaving 6 bases of the junction unmatched. CDR3 nucleotides: TGTGCCAGCAGCTTGACTAGCGGGAGCTCCCTCTACGAGCAGTACTTC. Encoded protein: CASSLTSGSSLYEQYF.

This chain uses TRBV27 with TRBJ2-5, with 9 bases that match TRBD1. The germline V gene has CDR1 MNHEY and CDR2 SMNVEV (reference sequence). The length of the CDR3 is 14 residues. With 6 bases clipped from V and 6 bases from J, the junction kept 8 bases outside the gene matches. The CDR3 protein is CASSSSGTGQTQYF. The CDR3 DNA reads as TGTGCCAGCAGCAGCTCCGGGACAGGGCAGACCCAGTACTTC.

The chain carries TRBV29-1 and TRBJ2-7; tentatively, D is TRBD1 (5 bases). The germline CDR1 and CDR2 sequences are SQVTM and ANQGSEA. Between the trimmed V and J ends, which lost 4 bases and 6 bases, there was a span of 13 bases. This CDR3 comprises 12 residues. The CDR3 DNA follows: TGCAGCGTTGGAAAAAGGGGTGGCGAGCAGTACTTC. Protein sequence: CSVGKRGGEQYF.

The CDR3: CASSQEIAAGSSYNEQFF. The CDR3 bases are TGTGCCAGCAGCCAAGAAATCGCGGCTGGGAGCTCCTACAATGAGCAGTTCTTC. The gene calls are TRBV3-1 and TRBJ2-1; weak D call: TRBD2 (5 bases). The length of the CDR3 is 18 residues. V lost 0 bases, J lost 0 bases, and 15 bases lay in between. Per germline, CDR1 LGHDT and CDR2 YNNKEL (reference sequence).